The T cell receptor (beta chain) under discussion was sequenced for a study of blood T cell repertoires in COVID-19 (dated by TCRdb to about 2020). Some background on the complete study: Samples covering the acute and convalescent phases of COVID-19 were provided by collaborators in the United States, Italy and Spain. A freely available public database, intended as a resource for researchers studying the immune response to SARS-CoV-2, is where the repertoires were released. The samples were drawn from two sources: the first 160 participants of the ongoing ImmuneRACE study, and 1,254 subjects contributed by 6 global collaborators. Deeply sampled blood TCRbeta repertoires from subjects exposed to, actively infected with, or recovered from COVID-19 were included in the dataset. The prospective study material was composed of cDNA or gDNA derived from T cells, B-cell-depleted T cells, or PBMCs. The sample metadata nearly always contained a de-identified subject ID, COVID-19 status, age in years and sex. Where HLA class I and class II types were available, the types were taken from metadata supplied by the sample provider, not from assay-based typing. On the study overall, not on this receptor specifically: Clinical and demographic metadata were provided uncurated, with the amount varying by source and participant.

Whole blood was collected in K2EDTA tubes by collaborating institutions according to the institutions' own protocols. For TCRbeta analysis, collaborator samples were shipped as frozen whole blood, as isolated PBMCs, or as DNA extracted from either sample type. TCRbeta CDR3 regions were amplified from genomic DNA by means of the immunoSEQ Assay, a bias-controlled multiplex PCR. Per the source publication's procedure: Within the assay, amplification of reference gene primers was used to estimate how many nucleated cells each sample contained. To quantify the absolute abundance of each unique TCRbeta CDR3 rearrangement, sequence reads were collapsed and filtered. Productive Simpson clonality was computed per sample as the square root of Simpson's diversity index over productive rearrangements. TCRdb re-hosts the immuneACCESS table, in-frame sequences only. Its copies lack some clones; in the studies checked, an unresolved V gene accounts for under half of them, and the cause for the rest is not known. D and trimming were read from the DNA, whereas the V and J calls and clone size are those reported in that table. This sample gives around 70,000 clones in total; approximately 80% of them show up just once. The top ten clonotypes cover 6.6% of the sample.

As regards this clone: Its binding antigen is unknown. Base quality data are lacking; no much larger clone is found one base away.

CDR1 and CDR2 are read off the germline V gene as SNHLY and FYNNEI. The CDR3 runs 12 residues from the cysteine to the phenylalanine. This entry keeps only the CDR3 DNA: 36 bases, framed from base 1. V trim: 4 bases; J trim: 8 bases; unmatched bases: 4. Here the chain combines TRBV2 and TRBJ1-2, with TRBD1 matching 7 junction bases. The receptor's source is a man aged 55-75 years with acute or convalescent COVID-19. Sequencing was performed on peripheral blood. The bases are TGTGCCAGCAGTGGGACAGGAATAGGCTACACCTTC. Its product reads: CASSGTGIGYTF. The full variable domain, completed from the reference TRBV2 and TRBJ1-2 proteins outside the CDR3, reads EPEVTQTPSHQVTQMGQEVILRCVPISNHLYFYWYRQILGQKVEFLVSFYNNEISEKSEIFDDQFSVERPDGSNFTLKIRSTKLEDSAMYFCASSGTGIGYTFGSGTRLTVV.